This passage covers 24 T cell receptor beta chains from one sample sequenced in a study of control samples from healthy donors and cancer patients. Generated by immunoSEQ multiplex PCR, the TCRdb table keeps only in-frame clones and is missing some. The data hold 150,000 to 200,000 clones, with 94% observed a single time. The specimen was blood. These receptors all stem from a woman aged 40 to 49 in good health.

The rearrangement uses TRBV28 and TRBJ2-3; D gene uncertain. The length of the CDR3 is 15 residues. CDR1 is MDHEN and CDR2 is SYDVKM in the germline V gene. V lost 7 bases, J lost 0 bases, and 14 bases lay in between. The CDR3 sequence: CASIESVSSTDTQYF. The CDR3, as DNA: TGTGCCAGCATCGAATCGGTCTCTAGCACAGATACGCAGTATTTT.

The chain couples TRBV5-6 to TRBJ2-7, with 7 bases matching TRBD1. Germline CDR1 is SGHDT and CDR2 is YYEEEE. J lost 2 bases, V lost 5 bases, and 13 bases had no gene match. This CDR3 is 16 amino acids long. CDR3 protein: CASSHSTGQRAYEQYF. As DNA, the CDR3 is TGTGCCAGCAGTCATAGTACGGGACAGAGAGCCTACGAGCAGTACTTC.

This rearrangement joins TRBV6-5 to TRBJ1-2; 8 nucleotides align to TRBD1. With V trimmed by 6 bases and J by 4 bases, 10 bases remained unmatched. The CDR3 is 15 residues long. CDR1 MNHEY and CDR2 SVGAGI come from the germline V gene. The CDR3 DNA sequence: TGTGCCAGCAGGAAACCGGGACAGGTTACCTATGGCTACACCTTC. As protein: CASRKPGQVTYGYTF.

The chain couples TRBV25-1 to TRBJ2-2; 8 bases are a match to TRBD1. The CDR3 covers 16 residues. Germline V lookup: CDR1 MGHDK, CDR2 SYGVNS. The V segment lost 7 bases and the J segment 5 bases; nucleotides outside the gene matches: 12. The CDR3 DNA reads as TGTGCCAGCACCATGACAGGGGCCGGGAGAACCGGGGAGCTGTTTTTT. As protein: CASTMTGAGRTGELFF.

This chain joins TRBV19 and TRBJ1-1, with no clear D. With 6 bases removed from V and 1 base from J, the gap between germline ends came to 6 bases. Germline CDR1 reads LNHDA; CDR2 reads SQIVND (reference sequence). CDR3 length: 12 residues. The CDR3 sequence: CASRHRNTEAFF. CDR3 nucleotide sequence: TGTGCCAGTAGGCACAGGAACACTGAAGCTTTCTTT.

The CDR3 protein is CASRLPGQGRGEQYF. CDR3 coding DNA: TGTGCCAGCAGGTTACCGGGACAGGGCCGAGGCGAGCAGTACTTC. The chain joins TRBV5-6 to TRBJ2-7; 9 bases are shared with TRBD1. Unmatched junction bases numbered 12, after V lost 5 bases and J lost 6 bases. The germline CDR1 and CDR2 sequences are SGHDT and YYEEEE. The CDR3 loop spans 15 amino acids.

The rearrangement joins TRBV11-2 to TRBJ2-2; D is ambiguous. Germline V gives CDR1 SGHAT, CDR2 FQNNGV. Trimming shortened V by 0 bases and J by 0 bases, and 8 bases separated the two germline ends. The CDR3 totals 16 residues. CDR3 nucleotide sequence: TGTGCCAGCAGCTTAGATCTGTTACCGAACACCGGGGAGCTGTTTTTT. This sequence encodes CASSLDLLPNTGELFF.

The chain carries TRBV14 and TRBJ1-2; perhaps TRBD1 as D (5 bases). CDR3 size: 14 residues. Per the germline V gene, CDR1 is SGHDN and CDR2 is FVKESK. Trimming cost V 0 bases and J 5 bases, with 10 bases left between them. The CDR3 coding sequence is TGTGCCAGCAGCCAAGACCGTGGGGGATATGGCTACACCTTC. Translating it yields CASSQDRGGYGYTF.

This clone appeared a single time. The chain employs TRBV19 and TRBJ1-6, with TRBD1 identical over 9 bases. V trimming: 7 bases; J trimming: 6 bases; junction bases outside the gene matches: 7. Germline V CDR1 and CDR2: LNHDA, SQIVND (reference sequence). CDR3 length: 15 residues. Here the CDR3 reads CASTTTGGVNSPLHF. CDR3 nucleotides: TGTGCCAGTACCACTACAGGGGGCGTTAATTCACCCCTCCACTTT. The variable domain in full, completed from reference TRBV19 and TRBJ1-6, reads DGGITQSPKYLFRKEGQNVTLSCEQNLNHDAMYWYRQDPGQGLRLIYYSQIVNDFQKGDIAEGYSVSREKKESFPLTVTSAQKNPTAFYLCASTTTGGVNSPLHFGNGTRLTVT.

The chain combines TRBV4-3 with TRBJ1-2, with D perhaps matching TRBD1 (6 bases). The V end lost 0 bases, the J end lost 5 bases, and 13 bases lay between the germline ends. The CDR3 has 15 amino acids. From germline, CDR1 is LGHNA and CDR2 YSLEER. CDR3 nucleotides: TGCGCCAGCAGCCAAGATCTAACAGGGAATTATGGCTACACCTTC. It yields the protein CASSQDLTGNYGYTF.

V gene TRBV9 combines with J gene TRBJ1-1; D is ambiguous. The CDR3 is 14 amino acids. Germline loops: CDR1 SGDLS, CDR2 YYNGEE. V lost 0 bases and J lost 8, with 14 bases in between. The CDR3 DNA reads as TGTGCCAGCAGCGTAGGACCCCCCCGGGAGGAAGCTTTCTTT. Translation: CASSVGPPREEAFF.

This clone was observed a few times. V usage is TRBV5-6 and J usage is TRBJ2-5; 11 bases map to TRBD2. The CDR3 consists of 16 residues. Germline loops: CDR1 SGHDT, CDR2 YYEEEE. J gave up 1 base and V 4 bases, and 6 bases lay outside the gene matches. The CDR3: CASSLLAGVLQETQYF. The CDR3 DNA reads as TGTGCCAGCAGCCTACTAGCGGGGGTACTCCAAGAGACCCAGTACTTC.

The rearrangement joins TRBV18 to TRBJ2-5, with D possibly being TRBD1 (6 bases). Germline assignment: CDR1 KGHSH and CDR2 LQKENI. Between the trimmed V and J ends, which lost 0 bases and 3 bases, there was a span of 11 bases. CDR3 size: 15 residues. The CDR3 region has the DNA TGTGCCAGCTCACCACCAGCAGGGGTGGAAGAGACCCAGTACTTC. Its translation: CASSPPAGVEETQYF. Supplemented by reference TRBV18 and TRBJ2-5, the full variable domain reads NAGVMQNPRHLVRRRGQEARLRCSPMKGHSHVYWYRQLPEEGLKFMVYLQKENIIDESGMPKERFSAEFPKEGPSILRIQQVVRGDSAAYFCASSPPAGVEETQYFGPGTRLLVL.

The chain couples TRBV7-9 to TRBJ1-2; unclear D gene. CDR3 size: 16 residues. Trimming removed 1 base from V and 5 bases from J, with 17 bases in between. The germline CDR1 and CDR2 sequences are SEHNR and FQNEAQ (reference sequence). The CDR3, as DNA: TGTGCCAGCAGCTTAGATTTCATGTCTAGTCTGTATGGCTACACCTTC. This sequence encodes CASSLDFMSSLYGYTF.

The chain links TRBV12-3 or TRBV12-4 to TRBJ1-2; a possible D gene is TRBD1 (5 bases). The length of the CDR3 is 12 residues. The germline V and J ends were trimmed by 7 bases and 4 bases, with 10 bases remaining between them. DNA of the CDR3: TGTGCCAGCACCCCTGGGGCCTATGGCTACACCTTC. Residues: CASTPGAYGYTF.

This clone showed up just a few times. The V gene is TRBV3-1 (or the pseudogene TRBV3-2), the J gene TRBJ1-6; 7 positions agree with TRBD1. In germline, CDR1 is LGHDT, CDR2 YNNKEL (reference sequence). V dropped 2 bases and J dropped 10; count of bases not matched to a gene: 8. The CDR3 has 15 amino acids. CDR3 DNA: TGTGCCAGCAGCCAACCGGCCTACAGGGGATCACCCCTCCACTTT. This translates into CASSQPAYRGSPLHF.

This sequence joins TRBV30 and TRBJ1-2; D unresolved. The germline CDR1 and CDR2 sequences are GTSNPN and SVGIG (reference sequence). Trimming shortened V by 4 bases and J by 1 base, and 10 bases separated the two germline ends. There are 13 residues in the CDR3. Here the CDR3 reads CAWMAASNYGYTF. CDR3 coding DNA: TGTGCCTGGATGGCGGCCAGTAACTATGGCTACACCTTC.

The genes are TRBV20-1 and TRBJ2-7, with no clear D. V was trimmed by 2 bases and J by 5 bases, leaving 7 bases between them. The germline V gene encodes CDR1 DFQATT and CDR2 SNEGSKA (reference sequence). CDR3 length: 11 amino acids. CDR3 region: CSARFRNEQYF. The CDR3 coding sequence is TGCAGTGCTAGATTCAGGAACGAGCAGTACTTC.

V is TRBV27 and J is TRBJ2-3, with 8 bases lining up with TRBD1. Looked up from germline, CDR1 is MNHEY and CDR2 is SMNVEV (reference sequence). CDR3 length equals 16 residues. V lost 1 base to trimming and J lost 2 bases; unmatched junction nucleotides: 5. As DNA, the CDR3 is TGTGCCAGCAGTTTATTTCAGGGGGCCAACACAGATACGCAGTATTTT. Its protein product is CASSLFQGANTDTQYF.

The chain links TRBV10-3 to TRBJ2-1; D ambiguous. CDR1 is ENHRY, CDR2 SYGVKD, per germline. The CDR3 sequence is 17 residues long. V dropped 4 bases and J dropped 0 bases, with 16 bases sitting between them. In DNA form, the CDR3 reads TGTGCCATCAGTGCCCCCAGTGGGGAAGGCTCCTACAATGAGCAGTTCTTC. Translation: CAISAPSGEGSYNEQFF.

This chain uses TRBV7-9 with TRBJ2-7, with D tentatively TRBD1 (6 bases). CDR3 length equals 14 residues. Trimming took 4 bases from V and 1 from J, leaving 11 bases between them. Germline CDR1 SEHNR, CDR2 FQNEAQ (reference sequence). CDR3 region: CASSYMGQSYEQYF. The CDR3 coding sequence is TGTGCCAGCAGCTATATGGGACAATCCTACGAGCAGTACTTC.

The genes are TRBV19 and TRBJ1-2, with D hard to call. Germline V CDR1 and CDR2: LNHDA, SQIVND (reference sequence). Trimming removed 1 base at V and 3 bases at J, with 6 bases between. CDR3 length equals 13 residues. CDR3 sequence reads: CASSIARDYGYTF. For the CDR3, the DNA is TGTGCCAGTAGTATAGCGAGGGACTATGGCTACACCTTC.

This chain links TRBV18 with TRBJ1-4; no clear D gene. Germline V gene lookup returns CDR1 KGHSH and CDR2 LQKENI. The CDR3 extends over 13 amino acids. The V end was cut by 6 bases, the J end by 0 bases, with 5 bases between. CDR3 coding DNA: TGTGCCAGCTCGACTGCAACTAATGAAAAACTGTTTTTT. Translation gives CASSTATNEKLFF.

The V gene is TRBV14, the J gene TRBJ1-6; no definite D call. The germline V gene has CDR1 SGHDN and CDR2 FVKESK. The germline V and J ends were trimmed by 0 bases and 11 bases, with 11 bases remaining between them. The CDR3 totals 14 residues. CDR3 residues: CASSQDGRSPPLHF. CDR3 coding DNA: TGTGCCAGCAGCCAAGACGGGAGATCGCCACCCCTCCACTTT.